A single T cell receptor beta chain is shown here with its context. The antigen is undetermined. This sample was included in a study of T cell repertoires in cytomegalovirus infection. Turning to the study itself: Well-studied HLA-B-restricted epitopes and recently identified HLA-C-restricted epitopes of CMV were both used in the study.

MiXCR, run by TCRdb on the reads, gives a single entry per CDR3 protein. The sample shows approximately 990,000 distinct CDR3 sequences, approximately 31% of them seen only once. In germline, CDR1 is MNHEY, CDR2 SVGEGT. V gave up 6 bases and J gave up 5 bases; unmatched junction bases: 7. The CDR3 has 15 residues. Study conclusions and caveats: Summed frequency of shared TCR beta families picked out CMV carriers who also had the relevant HLA. The ex vivo response showed dominance by HLA-C-restricted CMV-specific TCR beta clonotypes.

This material consisted of cultured CD8+ T cells from PBMCs, taken from culture after CMV antigen stimulation. The rearrangement uses TRBV6-2 or TRBV6-3 and TRBJ2-1; 10 positions agree with TRBD2. This clonotype was sampled from a human donor in good health (CMV status not recorded). Some clones in this sample may be carry-over from other donors' samples. The CDR3 here is CASRLVAGGHNEQFF. CDR3 bases: TGTGCCAGCAGGCTGGTAGCGGGGGGTCACAATGAGCAGTTCTTC.